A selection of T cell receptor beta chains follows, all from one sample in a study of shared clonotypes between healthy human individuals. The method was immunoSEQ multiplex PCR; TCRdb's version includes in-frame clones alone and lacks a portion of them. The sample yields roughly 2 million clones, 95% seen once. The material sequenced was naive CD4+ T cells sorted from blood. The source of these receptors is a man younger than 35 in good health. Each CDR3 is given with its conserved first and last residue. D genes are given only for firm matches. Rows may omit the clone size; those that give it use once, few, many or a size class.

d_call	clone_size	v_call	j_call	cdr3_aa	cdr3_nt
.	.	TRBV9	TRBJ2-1	CASSSRTVDSYNEQFF	TGTGCCAGCAGCTCCAGGACGGTGGACTCCTACAATGAGCAGTTCTTC
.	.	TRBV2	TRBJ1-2	CASSEEGRVDYGYTF	TGTGCCAGCAGTGAAGAAGGCAGGGTAGACTATGGCTACACCTTC
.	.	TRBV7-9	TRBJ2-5	CASSLPPHRVQETQYF	TGTGCCAGCAGCTTACCGCCTCACAGGGTGCAAGAGACCCAGTACTTC
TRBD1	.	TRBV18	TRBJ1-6	CASSPSGGSVTPLHF	TGTGCCAGCTCACCCTCAGGGGGAAGCGTGACACCCCTCCACTTT
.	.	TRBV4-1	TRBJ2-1	CASSQAPGGVTYNEQFF	TGCGCCAGCAGCCAAGCCCCAGGGGGGGTGACCTACAATGAGCAGTTCTTC
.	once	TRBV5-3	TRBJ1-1	CARSLPLEGSEAFF	TGTGCCAGAAGCTTGCCCTTAGAGGGCTCTGAAGCTTTCTTT
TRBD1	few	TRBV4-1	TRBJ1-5	CASSQEIQGNRQPQHF	TGCGCCAGCAGCCAAGAGATACAGGGGAATCGGCAGCCCCAGCATTTT
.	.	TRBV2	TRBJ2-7	CASSDPYEQYF	TGTGCCAGCAGTGACCCTTACGAGCAGTACTTC
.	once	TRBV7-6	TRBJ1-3	CASSLSSGNTIYF	TGTGCCAGCAGCCTGAGCTCTGGAAACACCATATATTTT
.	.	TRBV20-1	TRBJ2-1	CSAALNEQFF	TGCAGTGCTGCCCTCAATGAGCAGTTCTTC
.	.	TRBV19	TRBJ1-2	CASSMVGKGYGYTF	TGTGCCAGTAGTATGGTAGGGAAGGGCTATGGCTACACCTTC
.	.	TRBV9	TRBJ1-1	CASSVGGFMNTEAFF	TGTGCCAGCAGCGTAGGAGGGTTCATGAACACTGAAGCTTTCTTT
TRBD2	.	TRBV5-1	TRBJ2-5	CASSLDSPREVGETQYF	TGCGCCAGCAGCTTGGATTCCCCGCGGGAGGTTGGAGAGACCCAGTACTTC
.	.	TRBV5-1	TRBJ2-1	CASSLGAGANNEQFF	TGCGCCAGCAGCTTGGGAGCGGGCGCGAACAATGAGCAGTTCTTC
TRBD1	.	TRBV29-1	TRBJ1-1	CSVSDRGNGEAFF	TGCAGCGTCTCAGACAGGGGGAATGGTGAAGCTTTCTTT
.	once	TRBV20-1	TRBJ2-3	CSASPGGTQYF	TGCAGTGCTAGCCCCGGGGGTACGCAGTATTTT
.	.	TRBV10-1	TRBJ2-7	CASSATTTGSYF	TGCGCCAGCAGTGCAACCACTACAGGGTCCTACTTC
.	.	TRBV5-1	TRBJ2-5	CASSLGATSGETQYF	TGCGCCAGCAGCTTGGGGGCCACGTCGGGAGAGACCCAGTACTTC
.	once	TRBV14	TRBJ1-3	CASSQEQLSGNTIYF	TGTGCCAGCAGCCAAGAACAGCTCTCTGGAAACACCATATATTTT
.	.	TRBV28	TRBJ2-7	CASSFLRRTYEQYF	TGTGCCAGCAGTTTTCTCCGACGGACCTACGAGCAGTACTTC
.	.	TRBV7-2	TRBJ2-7	CASRAASSYEQYF	TGTGCCAGCAGAGCAGCCTCCTCTTACGAGCAGTACTTC
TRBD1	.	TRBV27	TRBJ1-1	CASSSGTGGPSEAFF	TGTGCCAGCAGTTCGGGGACAGGGGGCCCCTCCGAAGCTTTCTTT
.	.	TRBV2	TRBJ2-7	CASRGQLSSYEQYF	TGTGCCAGCAGAGGACAGTTAAGCTCCTACGAGCAGTACTTC
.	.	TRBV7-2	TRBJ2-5	CASSWGGGLQETQYF	TGTGCCAGCAGCTGGGGCGGCGGATTGCAAGAGACCCAGTACTTC
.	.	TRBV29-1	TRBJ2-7	CSVEDRVSSYEQYF	TGCAGCGTTGAAGATCGGGTAAGCTCCTACGAGCAGTACTTC
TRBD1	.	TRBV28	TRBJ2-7	CASSGQVILTEQYF	TGTGCCAGCAGTGGACAGGTGATCCTAACCGAGCAGTACTTC
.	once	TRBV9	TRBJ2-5	CASSVESGAETQYF	TGTGCCAGCAGCGTAGAGTCAGGTGCGGAGACCCAGTACTTC
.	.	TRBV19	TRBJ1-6	CASSNRGGEVKALHF	TGTGCCAGTAGTAATCGAGGCGGGGAGGTGAAAGCCCTCCACTTT
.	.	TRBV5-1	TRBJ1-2	CASSFRGGPLDFTF	TGCGCCAGCAGCTTTCGGGGAGGCCCCCTGGATTTCACCTTC
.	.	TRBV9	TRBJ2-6	CASSARGRVGANVLTF	TGTGCCAGCAGCGCGAGGGGAAGGGTCGGGGCCAACGTCCTGACTTTC
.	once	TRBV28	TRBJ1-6	CASSLYPGQGNSPLHF	TGTGCCAGCAGTTTATACCCCGGCCAGGGGAATTCACCCCTCCACTTT
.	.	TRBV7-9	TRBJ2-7	CASSLWGREQYF	TGTGCCAGCAGCTTGTGGGGGAGAGAGCAGTACTTC
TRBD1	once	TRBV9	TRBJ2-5	CASSVGDSRSETQYF	TGTGCCAGCAGCGTAGGGGACAGTCGGTCGGAGACCCAGTACTTC
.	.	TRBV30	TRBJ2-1	CAWSKGGSGSYNEQFF	TGTGCCTGGAGTAAGGGGGGCTCGGGCTCCTACAATGAGCAGTTCTTC
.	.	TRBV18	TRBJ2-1	CASSSTPSSYNEQFF	TGTGCCAGCTCCTCGACACCGAGCTCCTACAATGAGCAGTTCTTC
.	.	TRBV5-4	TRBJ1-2	CASSLPGGAGNYGYTF	TGTGCCAGCAGCTTGCCTGGGGGGGCGGGCAACTATGGCTACACCTTC
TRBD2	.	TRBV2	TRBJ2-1	CASTVLSGGSEQFF	TGTGCCAGCACGGTCCTGTCGGGGGGGAGTGAGCAGTTCTTC
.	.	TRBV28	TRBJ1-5	CASSSGIRNQPQHF	TGTGCCAGCAGTTCAGGGATACGCAATCAGCCCCAGCATTTT
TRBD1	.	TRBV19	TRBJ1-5	CASSENRGVSNQPQHF	TGTGCCAGTAGTGAGAACAGGGGCGTAAGCAATCAGCCCCAGCATTTT
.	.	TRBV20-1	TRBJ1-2	CSAALDVGYTF	TGCAGTGCGGCTCTAGACGTCGGCTACACCTTC
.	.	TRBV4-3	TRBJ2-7	CASSQETTVSSYEQYF	TGCGCCAGCAGCCAAGAGACGACAGTTAGCTCCTACGAGCAGTACTTC
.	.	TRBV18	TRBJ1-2	CASSPPGQGNGYTF	TGTGCCAGCTCACCACCGGGCCAGGGGAATGGCTACACCTTC
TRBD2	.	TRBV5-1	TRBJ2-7	CASSLGGLGVYEQYF	TGCGCCAGCAGCTTGGGGGGACTAGGGGTGTACGAGCAGTACTTC
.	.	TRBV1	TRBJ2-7	CTSSLRTGGVYEQYF	TGCACCAGCAGCCTTCGGACAGGGGGCGTTTACGAGCAGTACTTC
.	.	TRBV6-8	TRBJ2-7	CASSYSIIPGTYEQYF	TGTGCCAGCAGTTACTCGATAATACCAGGGACCTACGAGCAGTACTTC
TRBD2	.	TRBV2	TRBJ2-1	CASRFSGADNEQFF	TGTGCCAGCAGGTTTAGCGGGGCCGACAATGAGCAGTTCTTC
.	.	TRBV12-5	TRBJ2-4	CASGLPKGLAKNIQYF	TGTGCTAGTGGTTTGCCAAAAGGTTTAGCCAAAAACATTCAGTACTTC
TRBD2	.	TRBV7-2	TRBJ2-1	CASSLSSGLYNEQFF	TGTGCCAGCAGCTTATCTAGCGGGCTGTACAATGAGCAGTTCTTC
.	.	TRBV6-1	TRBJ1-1	CASSVGPNTEAFF	TGTGCCAGCAGTGTTGGACCTAACACTGAAGCTTTCTTT
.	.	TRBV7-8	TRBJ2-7	CASSLEQAPASLYSYEQYF	TGTGCCAGCAGCTTAGAACAAGCACCCGCATCGTTATACTCCTACGAGCAGTACTTC
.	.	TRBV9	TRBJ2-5	CASSVDGAETQYF	TGTGCCAGCAGCGTAGATGGGGCAGAGACCCAGTACTTC
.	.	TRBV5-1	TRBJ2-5	CASSSFSGTGQETQYF	TGCGCCAGCAGCTCATTCAGCGGGACAGGCCAAGAGACCCAGTACTTC
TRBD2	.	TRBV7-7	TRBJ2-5	CASSGDGPLMAQYF	TGTGCTAGCAGCGGGGATGGCCCTCTGATGGCCCAGTACTTC
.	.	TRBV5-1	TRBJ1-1	CASSPSTGYTEAFF	TGCGCCAGCAGCCCCAGTACGGGGTACACTGAAGCTTTCTTT
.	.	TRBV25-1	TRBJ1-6	CASSETGLMVGTLHF	TGTGCCAGCAGTGAAACAGGCCTCATGGTGGGGACCCTCCACTTT